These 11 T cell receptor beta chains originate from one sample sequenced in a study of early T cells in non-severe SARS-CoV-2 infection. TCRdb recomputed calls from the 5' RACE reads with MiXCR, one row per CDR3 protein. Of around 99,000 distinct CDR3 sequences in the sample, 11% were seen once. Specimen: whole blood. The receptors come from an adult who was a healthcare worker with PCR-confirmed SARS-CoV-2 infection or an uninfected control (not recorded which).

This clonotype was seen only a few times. CDR3 sequence (DNA): TGTGCCAGCAGTGAACAGGGGGCCAACTACAATGAGCAGTTCTTC. This sequence encodes CASSEQGANYNEQFF. This chain joins TRBV6-4 and TRBJ2-1; 9 nucleotides line up with TRBD1. Germline V CDR1 and CDR2: MRHNA, SNTAGT. The CDR3 is made up of 15 amino acids. With V trimmed by 3 bases and J by 3 bases, 3 bases remained unmatched.

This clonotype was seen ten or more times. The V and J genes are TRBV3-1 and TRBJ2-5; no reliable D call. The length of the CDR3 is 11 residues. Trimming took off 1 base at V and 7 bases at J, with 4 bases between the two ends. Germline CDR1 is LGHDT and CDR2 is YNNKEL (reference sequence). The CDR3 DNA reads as TGTGCCAGCAGCCAAGTGCGGACCCAGTACTTC. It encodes CASSQVRTQYF.

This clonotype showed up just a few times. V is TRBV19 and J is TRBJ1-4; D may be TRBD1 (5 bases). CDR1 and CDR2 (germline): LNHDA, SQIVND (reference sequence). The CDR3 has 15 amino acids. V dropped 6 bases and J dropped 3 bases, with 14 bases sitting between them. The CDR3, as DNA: TGTGCCAGTAGATTATACGGGACGGCTAATGAAAAACTGTTTTTT. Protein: CASRLYGTANEKLFF. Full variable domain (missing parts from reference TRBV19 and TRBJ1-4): DGGITQSPKYLFRKEGQNVTLSCEQNLNHDAMYWYRQDPGQGLRLIYYSQIVNDFQKGDIAEGYSVSREKKESFPLTVTSAQKNPTAFYLCASRLYGTANEKLFFGSGTQLSVL.

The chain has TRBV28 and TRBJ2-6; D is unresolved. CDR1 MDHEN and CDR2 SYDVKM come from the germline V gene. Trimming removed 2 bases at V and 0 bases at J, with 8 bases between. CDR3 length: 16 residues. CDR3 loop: CASSLDGYSGANVLTF. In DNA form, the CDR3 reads TGTGCCAGCAGTTTAGACGGTTACTCTGGGGCCAACGTCCTGACTTTC. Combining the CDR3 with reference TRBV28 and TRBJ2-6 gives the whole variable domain DVKVTQSSRYLVKRTGEKVFLECVQDMDHENMFWYRQDPGLGLRLIYFSYDVKMKEKGDIPEGYSVSREKKERFSLILESASTNQTSMYLCASSLDGYSGANVLTFGAGSRLTVL.

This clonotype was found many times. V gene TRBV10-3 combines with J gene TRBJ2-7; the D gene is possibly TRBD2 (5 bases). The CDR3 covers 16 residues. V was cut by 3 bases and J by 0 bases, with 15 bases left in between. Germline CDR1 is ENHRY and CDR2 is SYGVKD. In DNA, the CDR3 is TGTGCCATCAGTGAAGGTTCGGGATACAGCTCCTACGAGCAGTACTTC. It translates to CAISEGSGYSSYEQYF.

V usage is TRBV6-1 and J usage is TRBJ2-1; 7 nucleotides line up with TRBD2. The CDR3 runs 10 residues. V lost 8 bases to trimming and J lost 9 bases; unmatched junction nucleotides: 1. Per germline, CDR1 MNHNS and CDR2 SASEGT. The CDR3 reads CASGRVEQFF. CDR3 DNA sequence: TGTGCCAGCGGGAGGGTTGAGCAGTTCTTC.

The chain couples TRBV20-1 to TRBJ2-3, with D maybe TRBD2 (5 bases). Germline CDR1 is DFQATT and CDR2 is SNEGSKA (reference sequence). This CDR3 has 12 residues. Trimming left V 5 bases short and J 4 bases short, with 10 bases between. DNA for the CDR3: TGCAGTGCTGGGAGTCTGGCAGATACGCAGTATTTT. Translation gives CSAGSLADTQYF.

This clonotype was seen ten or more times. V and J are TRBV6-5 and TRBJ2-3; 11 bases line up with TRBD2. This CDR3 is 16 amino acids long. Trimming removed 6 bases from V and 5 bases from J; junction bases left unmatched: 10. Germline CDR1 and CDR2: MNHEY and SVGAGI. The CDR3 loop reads CASSYSGRAYEDTQYF. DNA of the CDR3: TGTGCCAGCAGCTATAGCGGGAGGGCCTATGAAGATACGCAGTATTTT.

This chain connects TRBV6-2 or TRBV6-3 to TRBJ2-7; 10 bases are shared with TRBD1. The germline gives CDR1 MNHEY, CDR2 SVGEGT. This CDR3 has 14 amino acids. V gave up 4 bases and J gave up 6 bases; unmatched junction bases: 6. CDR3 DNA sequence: TGTGCCAGCAGTTCCGGACAGGGGGTACGCGAGCAGTACTTC. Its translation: CASSSGQGVREQYF.

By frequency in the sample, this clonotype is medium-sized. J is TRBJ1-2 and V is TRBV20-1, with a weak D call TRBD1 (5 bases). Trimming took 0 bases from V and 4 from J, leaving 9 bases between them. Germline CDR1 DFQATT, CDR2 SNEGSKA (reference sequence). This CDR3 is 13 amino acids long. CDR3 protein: CSARDSGFYGYTF. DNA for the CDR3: TGCAGTGCTAGAGACTCAGGGTTCTATGGCTACACCTTC.

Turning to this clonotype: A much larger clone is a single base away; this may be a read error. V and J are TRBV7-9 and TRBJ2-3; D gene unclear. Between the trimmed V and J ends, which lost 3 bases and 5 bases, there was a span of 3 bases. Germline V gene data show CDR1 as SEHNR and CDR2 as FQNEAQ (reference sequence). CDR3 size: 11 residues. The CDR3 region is CASSFEDTQYF. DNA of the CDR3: TGTGCCAGCAGCTTTGAAGATACGCAGTATTTT.